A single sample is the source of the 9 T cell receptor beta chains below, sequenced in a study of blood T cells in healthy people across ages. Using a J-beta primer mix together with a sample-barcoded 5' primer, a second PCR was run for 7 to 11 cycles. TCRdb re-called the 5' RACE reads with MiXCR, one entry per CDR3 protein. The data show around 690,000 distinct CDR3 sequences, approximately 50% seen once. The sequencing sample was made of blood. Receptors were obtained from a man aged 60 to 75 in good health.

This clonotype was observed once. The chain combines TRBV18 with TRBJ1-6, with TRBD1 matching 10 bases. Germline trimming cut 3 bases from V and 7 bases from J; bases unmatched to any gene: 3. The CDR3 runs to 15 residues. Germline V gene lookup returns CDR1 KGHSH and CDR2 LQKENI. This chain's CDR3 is CASSPGTGANSPLHF. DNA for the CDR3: TGTGCCAGCTCACCGGGGACAGGGGCCAATTCACCCCTCCACTTT.

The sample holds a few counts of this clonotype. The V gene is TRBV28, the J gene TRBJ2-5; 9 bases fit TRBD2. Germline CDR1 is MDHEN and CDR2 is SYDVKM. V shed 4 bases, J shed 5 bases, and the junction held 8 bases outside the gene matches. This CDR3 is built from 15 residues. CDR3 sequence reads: CASSSRRGGMETQYF. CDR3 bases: TGTGCCAGCAGTTCCCGGCGGGGGGGGATGGAGACCCAGTACTTC.

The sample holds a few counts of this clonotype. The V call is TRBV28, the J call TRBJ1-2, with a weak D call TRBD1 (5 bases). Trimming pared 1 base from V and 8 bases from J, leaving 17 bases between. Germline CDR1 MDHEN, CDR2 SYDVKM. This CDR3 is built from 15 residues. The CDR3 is CASSLLSTRAQGYTF. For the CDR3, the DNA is TGTGCCAGCAGTTTATTATCGACCAGGGCCCAGGGCTACACCTTC.

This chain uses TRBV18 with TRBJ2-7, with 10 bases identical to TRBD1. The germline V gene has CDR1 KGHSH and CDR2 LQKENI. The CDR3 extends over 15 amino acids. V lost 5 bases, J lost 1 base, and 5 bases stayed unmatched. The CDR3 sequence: CASSTDRGLSYEQYF. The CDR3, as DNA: TGTGCCAGCTCAACAGACAGGGGGCTTTCCTACGAGCAGTACTTC. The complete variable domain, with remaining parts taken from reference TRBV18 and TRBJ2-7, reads NAGVMQNPRHLVRRRGQEARLRCSPMKGHSHVYWYRQLPEEGLKFMVYLQKENIIDESGMPKERFSAEFPKEGPSILRIQQVVRGDSAAYFCASSTDRGLSYEQYFGPGTRLTVT.

The CDR3 coding sequence is TGTGCCAGCAGTTTGGGACCGCCGAGGGGGGAGCAGTTCTTC. Translation gives CASSLGPPRGEQFF. J is TRBJ2-1 and V is TRBV12-3 or TRBV12-4; maybe TRBD1 (6 bases). V lost 3 bases to trimming and J lost 10 bases, with 16 bases between them. The CDR3 has 14 residues.

Here the CDR3 reads CASSPPTGPSTDTQYF. CDR3 nucleotide sequence: TGTGCCAGCTCACCACCGACGGGGCCCAGCACAGATACGCAGTATTTT. The rearrangement uses TRBV18 and TRBJ2-3; perhaps D is TRBD1 or TRBD2 (5 bases each). The germline CDR1 and CDR2 sequences are KGHSH and LQKENI. The CDR3 runs to 16 residues. V gave up 0 bases and J gave up 0 bases, with 10 bases separating them.

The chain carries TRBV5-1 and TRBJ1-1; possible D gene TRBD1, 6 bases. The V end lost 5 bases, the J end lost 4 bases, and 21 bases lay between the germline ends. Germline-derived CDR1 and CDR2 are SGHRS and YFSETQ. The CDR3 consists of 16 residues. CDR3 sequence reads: CASSPTWGARGTEAFF. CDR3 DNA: TGCGCCAGCAGTCCGACGTGGGGGGCCCGGGGCACTGAAGCTTTCTTT.

The CDR3 loop reads CASSSPSGYSYNEQFF. DNA for the CDR3: TGTGCCAGCAGTTCCCCCAGCGGATACTCCTACAATGAGCAGTTCTTC. The chain combines TRBV6-2 or TRBV6-3 with TRBJ2-1, with D perhaps TRBD2 (5 bases). The germline V and J ends were trimmed by 4 bases and 0 bases, with 13 bases remaining between them. The CDR3 spans 16 residues. Looked up from germline, CDR1 is MNHEY and CDR2 is SVGEGT.

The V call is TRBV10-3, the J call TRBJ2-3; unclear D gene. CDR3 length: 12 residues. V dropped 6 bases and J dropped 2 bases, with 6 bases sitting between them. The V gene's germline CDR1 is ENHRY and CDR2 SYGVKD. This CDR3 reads CAISTNTDTQYF. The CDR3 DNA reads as TGTGCCATCAGCACGAACACAGATACGCAGTATTTT.